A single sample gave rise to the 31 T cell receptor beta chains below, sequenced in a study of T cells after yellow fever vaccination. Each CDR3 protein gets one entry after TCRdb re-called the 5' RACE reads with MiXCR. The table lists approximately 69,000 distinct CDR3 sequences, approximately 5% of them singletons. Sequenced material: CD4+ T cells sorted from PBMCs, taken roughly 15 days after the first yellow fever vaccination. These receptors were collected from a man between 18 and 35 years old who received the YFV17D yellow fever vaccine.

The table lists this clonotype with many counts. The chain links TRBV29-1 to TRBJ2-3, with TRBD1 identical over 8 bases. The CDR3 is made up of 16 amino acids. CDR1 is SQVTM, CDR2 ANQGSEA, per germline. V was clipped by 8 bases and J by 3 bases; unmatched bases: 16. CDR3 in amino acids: CSTRQNSGGSTDTQYF. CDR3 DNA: TGCAGCACACGACAAAATTCAGGGGGCTCGACAGATACGCAGTATTTT.

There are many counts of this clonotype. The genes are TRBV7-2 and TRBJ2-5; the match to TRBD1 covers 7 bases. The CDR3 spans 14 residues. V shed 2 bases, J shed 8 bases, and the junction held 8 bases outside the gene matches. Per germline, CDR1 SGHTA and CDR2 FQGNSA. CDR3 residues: CASSLPQHRGTQYF. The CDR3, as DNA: TGTGCCAGCAGCTTACCGCAACACAGGGGTACCCAGTACTTC.

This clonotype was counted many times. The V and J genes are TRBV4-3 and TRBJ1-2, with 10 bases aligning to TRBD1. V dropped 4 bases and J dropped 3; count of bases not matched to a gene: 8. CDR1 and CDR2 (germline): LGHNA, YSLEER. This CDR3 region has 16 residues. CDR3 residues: CASSRRYGTGDYGYTF. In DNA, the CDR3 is TGCGCCAGCAGCCGCCGGTACGGGACAGGGGACTATGGCTACACCTTC.

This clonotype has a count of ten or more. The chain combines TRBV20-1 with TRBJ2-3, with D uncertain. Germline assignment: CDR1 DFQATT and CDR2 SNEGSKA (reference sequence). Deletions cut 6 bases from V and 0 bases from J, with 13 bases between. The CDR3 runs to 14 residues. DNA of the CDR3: TGCAGTGCGCCAGCGCTATCCAGCACAGATACGCAGTATTTT. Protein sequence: CSAPALSSTDTQYF.

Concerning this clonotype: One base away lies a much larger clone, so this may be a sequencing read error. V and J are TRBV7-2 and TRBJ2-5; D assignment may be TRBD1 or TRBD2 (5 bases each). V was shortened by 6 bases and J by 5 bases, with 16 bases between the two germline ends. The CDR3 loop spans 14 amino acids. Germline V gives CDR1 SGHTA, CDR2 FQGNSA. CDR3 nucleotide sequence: TGTGCCAGCAGTATCGGGACGTACAATGAGACCCAGTACTTC. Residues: CASSIGTYNETQYF.

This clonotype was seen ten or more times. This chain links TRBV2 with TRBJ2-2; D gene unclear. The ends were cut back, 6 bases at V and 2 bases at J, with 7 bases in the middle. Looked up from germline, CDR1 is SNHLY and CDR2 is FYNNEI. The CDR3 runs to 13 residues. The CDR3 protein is CASSAPNTGELFF. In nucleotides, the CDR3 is TGTGCCAGCAGCGCCCCTAACACCGGGGAGCTGTTTTTT.

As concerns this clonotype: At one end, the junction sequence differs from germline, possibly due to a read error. Here the CDR3 DNA reads TGTGCCAGCAGCCCGGTACTTAAGGAAAAACTATTTTTT. Translation gives CASSPVLKEKLFF. J is TRBJ1-4 and V is TRBV7-2; D is unresolved. CDR1 is SGHTA, CDR2 FQGNSA, per germline. The length of the CDR3 is 13 residues.

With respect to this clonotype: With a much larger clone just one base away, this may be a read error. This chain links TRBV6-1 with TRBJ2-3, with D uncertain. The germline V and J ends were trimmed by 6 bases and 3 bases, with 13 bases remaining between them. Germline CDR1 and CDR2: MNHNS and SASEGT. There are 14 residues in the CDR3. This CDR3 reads CASRSGCGTDTQYF. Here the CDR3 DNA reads TGTGCCAGCAGGTCCGGATGTGGAACAGATACGCAGTATTTT.

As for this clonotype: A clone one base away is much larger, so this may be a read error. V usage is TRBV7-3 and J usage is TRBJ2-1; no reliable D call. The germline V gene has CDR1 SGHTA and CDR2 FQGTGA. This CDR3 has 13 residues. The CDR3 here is CASSQMGYNERFF. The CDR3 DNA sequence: TGTGCCAGCAGCCAAATGGGGTACAATGAGCGGTTCTTC.

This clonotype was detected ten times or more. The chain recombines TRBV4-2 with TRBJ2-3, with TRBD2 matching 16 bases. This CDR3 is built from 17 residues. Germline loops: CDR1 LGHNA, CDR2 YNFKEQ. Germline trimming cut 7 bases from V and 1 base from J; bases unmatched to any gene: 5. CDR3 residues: CASTRGLAGGGTDTQYF. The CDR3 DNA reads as TGTGCCAGCACCAGGGGACTAGCGGGGGGGGGCACAGATACGCAGTATTTT.

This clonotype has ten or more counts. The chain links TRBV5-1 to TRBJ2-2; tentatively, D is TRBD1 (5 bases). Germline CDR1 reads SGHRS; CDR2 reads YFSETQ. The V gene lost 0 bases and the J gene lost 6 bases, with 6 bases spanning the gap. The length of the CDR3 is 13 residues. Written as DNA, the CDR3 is TGCGCCAGCAGCTTGGAGGGGTCCGGGGAGCTGTTTTTT. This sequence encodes CASSLEGSGELFF.

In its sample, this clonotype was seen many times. The DNA for the CDR3 is TGTGCCAGCAGCTTACCGGGTCTTATCGAGCAGTACGTC. Translation: CASSLPGLIEQYV. The chain has TRBV7-2 and TRBJ2-7; D unresolved. Trimming removed 2 bases from V and 6 bases from J, with 11 bases in between. In germline, CDR1 is SGHTA, CDR2 FQGNSA. CDR3 size: 13 residues.

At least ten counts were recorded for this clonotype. CDR3 sequence (DNA): TGCGCCAGCAGCCTTCAGGCTTCTAATTCACCCCTCCACTTT. It codes for CASSLQASNSPLHF. The V call is TRBV4-1, the J call TRBJ1-6; D not certain. The germline gives CDR1 MGHRA, CDR2 YSYEKL. CDR3 length equals 14 residues. V was shortened by 4 bases and J by 6 bases, with 10 bases between the two germline ends.

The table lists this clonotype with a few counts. The CDR3 loop is CASSLARTVRNQPQHF. CDR3 DNA sequence: TGTGCCAGCAGCTTGGCCAGGACAGTAAGGAATCAGCCCCAGCATTTT. This chain uses TRBV5-6 with TRBJ1-5; D is possibly TRBD1 (6 bases). The length of the CDR3 is 16 residues. Trimming cost V 0 bases and J 4 bases, with 14 bases left between them. Germline loops: CDR1 SGHDT, CDR2 YYEEEE.

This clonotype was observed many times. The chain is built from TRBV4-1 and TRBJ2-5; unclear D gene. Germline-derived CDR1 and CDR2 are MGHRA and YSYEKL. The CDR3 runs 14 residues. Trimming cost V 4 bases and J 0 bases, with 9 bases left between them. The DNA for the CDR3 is TGCGCCAGCAGCCCCCGAGGCCACCAAGAGACCCAGTACTTC. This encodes CASSPRGHQETQYF.

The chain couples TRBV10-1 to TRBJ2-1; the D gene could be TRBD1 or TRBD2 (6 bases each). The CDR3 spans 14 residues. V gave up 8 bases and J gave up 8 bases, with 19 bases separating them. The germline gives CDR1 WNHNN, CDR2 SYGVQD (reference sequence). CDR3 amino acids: CASGGGTRVHEQFF. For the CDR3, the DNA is TGCGCCAGCGGCGGCGGGACAAGGGTGCATGAGCAGTTCTTC.

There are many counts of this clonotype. The CDR3 bases are TGTGCCAGCAGCGTAGGGTCAGGAGGTGAGCAGTTCTTC. Translating it yields CASSVGSGGEQFF. V is TRBV9 and J is TRBJ2-1; a possible D gene is TRBD2 (5 bases). V shed 0 bases and J shed 9 bases, with 10 bases lying between them. Germline CDR1 SGDLS, CDR2 YYNGEE. The CDR3 has 13 amino acids.

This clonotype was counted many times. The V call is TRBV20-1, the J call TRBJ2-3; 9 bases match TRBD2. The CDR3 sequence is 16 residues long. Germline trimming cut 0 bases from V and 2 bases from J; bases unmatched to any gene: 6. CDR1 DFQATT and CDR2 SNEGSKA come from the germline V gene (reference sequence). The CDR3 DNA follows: TGCAGTGCTAGAGATTGGCTAGCGGGGTCCACAGATACGCAGTATTTT. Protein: CSARDWLAGSTDTQYF.

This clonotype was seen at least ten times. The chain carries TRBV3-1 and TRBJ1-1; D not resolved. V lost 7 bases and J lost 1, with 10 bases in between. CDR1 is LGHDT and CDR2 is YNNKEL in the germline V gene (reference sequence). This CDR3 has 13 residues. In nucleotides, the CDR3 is TGTGCCAGCACCCCAGGACCGAACACTGAAGCTTTCTTT. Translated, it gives CASTPGPNTEAFF.

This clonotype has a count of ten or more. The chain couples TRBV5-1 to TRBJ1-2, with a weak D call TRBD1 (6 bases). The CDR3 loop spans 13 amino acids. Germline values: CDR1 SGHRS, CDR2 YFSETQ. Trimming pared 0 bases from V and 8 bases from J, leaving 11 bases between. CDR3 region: CASSLETGRGYTF. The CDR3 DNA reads TGCGCCAGCAGCTTGGAAACAGGGCGAGGCTACACCTTC.

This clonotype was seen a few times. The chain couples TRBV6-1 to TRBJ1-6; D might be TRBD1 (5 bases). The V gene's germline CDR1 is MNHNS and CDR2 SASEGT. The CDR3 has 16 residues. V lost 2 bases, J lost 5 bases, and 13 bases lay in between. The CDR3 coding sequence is TGTGCCAGCAGTGAAAAGGGCAGGGCCCATAATTCACCCCTCCACTTT. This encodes CASSEKGRAHNSPLHF.

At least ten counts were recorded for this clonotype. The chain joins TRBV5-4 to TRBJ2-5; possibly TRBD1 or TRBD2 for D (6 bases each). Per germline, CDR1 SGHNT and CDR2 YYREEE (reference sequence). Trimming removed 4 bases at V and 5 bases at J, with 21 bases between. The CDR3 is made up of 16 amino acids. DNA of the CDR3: TGTGCCAGCAGCCGTGCCTATGGGGGGCAGATGGAGACCCAGTACTTC. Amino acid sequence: CASSRAYGGQMETQYF.

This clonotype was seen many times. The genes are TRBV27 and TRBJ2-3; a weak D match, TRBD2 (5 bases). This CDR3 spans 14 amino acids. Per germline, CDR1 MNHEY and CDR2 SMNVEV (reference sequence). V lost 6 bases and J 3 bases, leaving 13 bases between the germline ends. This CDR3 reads CASRMGRRTDTQYF. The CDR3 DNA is TGTGCCAGCAGGATGGGCAGGAGGACAGATACGCAGTATTTT.

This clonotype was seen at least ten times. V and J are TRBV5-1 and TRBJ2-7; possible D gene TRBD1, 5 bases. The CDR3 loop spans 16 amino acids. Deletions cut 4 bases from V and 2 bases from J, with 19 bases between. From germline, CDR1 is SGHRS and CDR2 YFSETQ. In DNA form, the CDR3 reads TGCGCCAGCAGCAGAACCCTTGTAAGGGGAACCTACGAGCAGTACTTC. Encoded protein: CASSRTLVRGTYEQYF.

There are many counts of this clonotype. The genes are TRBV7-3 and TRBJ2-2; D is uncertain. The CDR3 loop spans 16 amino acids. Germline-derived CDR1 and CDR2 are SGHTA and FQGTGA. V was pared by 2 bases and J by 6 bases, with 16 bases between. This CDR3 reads CASSLDAMSRPGELFF. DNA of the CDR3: TGTGCCAGCAGCTTAGACGCAATGAGTAGACCCGGGGAGCTGTTTTTT. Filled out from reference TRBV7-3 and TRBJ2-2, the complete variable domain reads GAGVSQTPSNKVTEKGKYVELRCDPISGHTALYWYRQSLGQGPEFLIYFQGTGAADDSGLPNDRFFAVRPEGSVSTLKIQRTERGDSAVYLCASSLDAMSRPGELFFGEGSRLTVL.

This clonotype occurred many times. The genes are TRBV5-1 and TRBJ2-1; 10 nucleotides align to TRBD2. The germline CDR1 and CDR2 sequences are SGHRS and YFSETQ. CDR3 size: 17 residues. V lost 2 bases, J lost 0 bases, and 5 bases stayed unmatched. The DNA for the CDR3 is TGCGCCAGCAGCTTAAGCGGGGGGGCCAGCTCCTACAATGAGCAGTTCTTC. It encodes CASSLSGGASSYNEQFF.

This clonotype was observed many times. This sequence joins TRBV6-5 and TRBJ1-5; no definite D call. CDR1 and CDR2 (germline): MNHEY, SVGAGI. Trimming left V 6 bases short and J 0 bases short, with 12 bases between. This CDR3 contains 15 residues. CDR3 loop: CASRVQVYSNQPQHF. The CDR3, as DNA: TGTGCCAGCAGAGTCCAGGTTTATAGCAATCAGCCCCAGCATTTT.

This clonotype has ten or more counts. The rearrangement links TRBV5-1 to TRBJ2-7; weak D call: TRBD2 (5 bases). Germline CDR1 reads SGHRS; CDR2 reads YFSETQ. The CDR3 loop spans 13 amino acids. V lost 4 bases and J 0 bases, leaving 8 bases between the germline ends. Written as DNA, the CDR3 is TGCGCCAGCAGCCCCGGGATCTCCTACGAGCAGTACTTC. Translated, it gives CASSPGISYEQYF.

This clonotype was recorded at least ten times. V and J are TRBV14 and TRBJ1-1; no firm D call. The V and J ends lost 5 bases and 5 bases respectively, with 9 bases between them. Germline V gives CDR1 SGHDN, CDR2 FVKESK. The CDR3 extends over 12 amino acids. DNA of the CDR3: TGTGCCAGCAGCAATCGGCGGACTGAAGCTTTCTTT. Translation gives CASSNRRTEAFF.

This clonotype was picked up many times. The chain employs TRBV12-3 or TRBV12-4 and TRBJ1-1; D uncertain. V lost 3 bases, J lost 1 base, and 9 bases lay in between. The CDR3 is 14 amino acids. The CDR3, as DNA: TGTGCCAGCAGTTTTTACACAAGGAACACTGAAGCTTTCTTT. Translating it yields CASSFYTRNTEAFF.

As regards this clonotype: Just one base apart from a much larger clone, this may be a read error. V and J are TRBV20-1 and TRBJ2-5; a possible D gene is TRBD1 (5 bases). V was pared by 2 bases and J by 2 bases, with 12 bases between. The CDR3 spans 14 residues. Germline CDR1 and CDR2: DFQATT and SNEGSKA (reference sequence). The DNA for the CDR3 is TGCAGTGCTAGAACCAGGGCACTTCAAGAGACCCAGTACTTC. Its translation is CSARTRALQETQYF.